This paragraph reports one T cell receptor (beta chain). Its antigen remains unknown. The sample is drawn from a study of CD4 T cells in relation to SARS-CoV-2 and coronaviruses. At the level of the study: After roughly ten days of antigen culture, PBMC TCR beta CDR3s were sequenced.

The V end lost 2 bases, the J end lost 2 bases, and 10 bases lay between the germline ends. CDR3 length: 15 amino acids. From germline, CDR1 is SGHAT and CDR2 FQNNGV. The data were produced by immunoSEQ multiplex PCR, yet TCRdb's version contains in-frame clones alone and is incomplete. The repertoire consists of about 18,000 clones, with 74% occurring once and the leading ten covering approximately 30%. Unexposed donor CD4+ T cells date from 2011-2018, before the COVID-19 pandemic. Isolation of CD4+ T cells took place after less than 13 days in culture. Sequenced: CD4+ T cells from PBMCs, cultured in vitro. The rearrangement uses TRBV11-2 and TRBJ1-3; weak D call: TRBD1 (6 bases). The receptor was isolated from a human donor in good health. The CDR3, as DNA: TGTGCCAGCAGCTTAAGTCAGGGGACTGGAAACACCATATATTTT. Amino acids: CASSLSQGTGNTIYF.